Listed here is a single T cell receptor beta chain. Its matching antigen is unknown. Each person with ophthalmopathy scored at least 3 on the Clinical Activity Score, reached NOSPECS grade 4 or higher, and had been ill under 3 months. Clinicians diagnosed patients from clinical symptoms, serum thyroxine and TRAb, thyroid ultrasound and orbital computed tomography. The sample comes from a study of T cells in Graves' hyperthyroidism and ophthalmopathy. Whole-study results and caveats: A model using 13 V-J features told ophthalmopathy apart from stable hyperthyroidism.

Germline V gene sequence: CDR1 KGHSH, CDR2 LQKENI. The junction had 6 bases not matched to a gene; V was cut back by 3 bases and J by 2 bases. This CDR3 comprises 15 residues. Researchers amplified the TCR beta CDR3 regions from RNA transcripts. The HTBI set primed first-round TCR CDR3 RT-PCR. Via MiXCR, TCRdb re-called the multiplex PCR reads, giving one row per CDR3 protein. The data contain fewer than 750,000 distinct CDR3 sequences, about 14% of them singletons. The chain couples TRBV18 to TRBJ2-7, with TRBD1 matching over 8 bases. The sequenced sample consisted of blood. This sequence was found in a woman aged 45-59 years with Graves' ophthalmopathy. The CDR3 here is CASSPGQGRTYEQYF. CDR3 DNA sequence: TGTGCCAGCTCACCCGGACAGGGAAGGACCTACGAGCAGTACTTC.